These 16 T cell receptor beta chains share one sample of origin, sequenced in a study of CD8+CD57+ T cells in acquired aplastic anemia. The sequenced patients had an expansion of CD8+CD57+ cells seen by flow cytometry. Profiling that covered TCR beta VDJ and CDR3 relied on genomic DNA as its template. One entry per CDR3 protein results from TCRdb running MiXCR on the reads. This table holds roughly 160,000 distinct CDR3 sequences, 60% to 80% found once. Input material: sorted CD4+, CD8+, or CD8+CD57+ T cells (not recorded which) from PBMCs. The receptors were sampled from a human donor with aplastic anemia.

This chain links TRBV20-1 with TRBJ2-2, with 8 bases fitting TRBD1. The germline CDR1 and CDR2 sequences are DFQATT and SNEGSKA (reference sequence). V was clipped by 6 bases and J by 0 bases; unmatched bases: 3. This CDR3 contains 14 residues. The CDR3 DNA reads as TGCAGTGCCCCGGACAGGGCGAACACCGGGGAGCTGTTTTTT. Its translation is CSAPDRANTGELFF.

A few counts support this clonotype. The rearrangement uses TRBV19 and TRBJ2-1; D might be TRBD1 (5 bases). V was clipped by 7 bases and J by 7 bases, with 5 bases between them. CDR1 and CDR2 (germline): LNHDA, SQIVND (reference sequence). CDR3 length: 10 amino acids. This chain's CDR3 is CASTGNEQFF. The CDR3 DNA sequence: TGTGCCAGTACAGGGAATGAGCAGTTCTTC. The full variable domain, its missing parts supplied by reference TRBV19 and TRBJ2-1, is DGGITQSPKYLFRKEGQNVTLSCEQNLNHDAMYWYRQDPGQGLRLIYYSQIVNDFQKGDIAEGYSVSREKKESFPLTVTSAQKNPTAFYLCASTGNEQFFGPGTRLTVL.

V and J are TRBV11-3 and TRBJ2-3, with D unclear. The germline V gene has CDR1 SGHNT and CDR2 YENEEA. Trimming removed 1 base at V and 0 bases at J, with 5 bases between. The CDR3 length is 14 residues. The CDR3 reads CASSLATSTDTQYF. CDR3 DNA sequence: TGTGCCAGCAGCTTAGCCACTAGCACAGATACGCAGTATTTT. Together with reference TRBV11-3 and TRBJ2-3, the CDR3 gives the full variable domain: EAGVVQSPRYKIIEKKQPVAFWCNPISGHNTLYWYLQNLGQGPELLIRYENEEAVDDSQLPKDRFSAERLKGVDSTLKIQPAELGDSAVYLCASSLATSTDTQYFGPGTRLTVL.

The J gene is TRBJ1-2, the V gene TRBV20-1, with 7 bases aligning to TRBD1. CDR3 length: 12 amino acids. Germline loops: CDR1 DFQATT, CDR2 SNEGSKA (reference sequence). The CDR3 DNA reads as TGCAGCGTTGTTCGACAGGGTTACGGCTACACCTTC. Amino acid sequence: CSVVRQGYGYTF.

J is TRBJ2-2 and V is TRBV25-1; 10 nucleotides match TRBD1. This CDR3 comprises 13 residues. Germline CDR1 MGHDK, CDR2 SYGVNS. The V and J ends lost 11 bases and 5 bases, in that order; junction bases with no gene match: 5. The CDR3 sequence: CAGTGERTGELFF. CDR3 sequence (DNA): TGTGCCGGGACAGGGGAAAGGACCGGGGAGCTGTTTTTT.

The gene calls are TRBV7-6 and TRBJ2-1; 8 nucleotides match TRBD2. CDR3 length: 19 residues. The V gene end was trimmed by 4 bases and the J gene end by 5 bases; junction bases not matched to a gene: 19. CDR1 and CDR2 (germline): SGHVS, FNYEAQ. The CDR3 spells CASSSRGGGRGGVNNEQFF. The CDR3 DNA sequence: TGTGCCAGCAGCTCCAGGGGCGGTGGACGGGGGGGCGTAAACAATGAGCAGTTCTTC.

The genes are TRBV7-2 and TRBJ1-1, with D uncertain. Germline-derived CDR1 and CDR2 are SGHTA and FQGNSA. This CDR3 contains 12 residues. V lost 5 bases and J lost 8, with 12 bases in between. CDR3 loop: CASSETGMEAFF. As DNA, the CDR3 is TGTGCCAGCAGCGAGACCGGCATGGAAGCTTTCTTT.

This clonotype was seen only a few times. This chain uses TRBV6-5 with TRBJ1-1; unclear D gene. Per the germline V gene, CDR1 is MNHEY and CDR2 is SVGAGI. CDR3 length: 16 residues. V was shortened by 4 bases and J by 4 bases, with 19 bases between the two germline ends. CDR3 sequence (DNA): TGTGCCAGCAGTTCCGGTGAGTCCGAATGGAGCACTGAAGCTTTCTTT. Residues: CASSSGESEWSTEAFF.

This clonotype was seen only a few times. The chain carries TRBV10-2 and TRBJ1-5, with 7 positions matching TRBD1. Germline V gene lookup returns CDR1 WSHSY and CDR2 SAAADI. With 10 bases clipped from V and 9 bases from J, the junction kept 9 bases outside the gene matches. This CDR3 is built from 12 residues. CDR3 nucleotide sequence: TGCGCCACCCGACAGGGAGCAGGGCCCCAGCATTTT. Its protein is CATRQGAGPQHF.

The J gene is TRBJ2-7, the V gene TRBV5-4; 7 nucleotides align to TRBD1. The germline gives CDR1 SGHNT, CDR2 YYREEE (reference sequence). With 2 bases clipped from V and 3 bases from J, the junction kept 11 bases outside the gene matches. This CDR3 comprises 16 residues. The CDR3 here is CASSLGRGLVIYEQYF. The CDR3 DNA reads TGTGCCAGCAGCTTAGGTAGGGGGCTTGTGATCTACGAGCAGTACTTC.

The chain is built from TRBV7-9 and TRBJ1-2; possible D gene TRBD1, 5 bases. CDR1 is SEHNR, CDR2 FQNEAQ, per germline (reference sequence). V was shortened by 6 bases and J by 0 bases, with 14 bases between the two germline ends. The CDR3 runs to 15 residues. The CDR3 protein is CASREGEPANYGYTF. The DNA of the CDR3 is TGTGCCAGCAGAGAAGGGGAGCCTGCTAACTATGGCTACACCTTC.

J is TRBJ1-5 and V is TRBV19, with D perhaps matching TRBD1 (5 bases). This CDR3 region has 14 residues. V was cut by 10 bases and J by 6 bases, with 19 bases left in between. The germline gives CDR1 LNHDA, CDR2 SQIVND (reference sequence). DNA for the CDR3: TGTGCCACCTCGTCGACAGCCCCCGCTCAGCCCCAGCATTTT. Its translation is CATSSTAPAQPQHF.

Notes on this clonotype: Just one base apart from a much larger clone, this may be a read error. The V and J genes are TRBV20-1 and TRBJ2-1, with a possible D match to TRBD1 (6 bases). With 6 bases removed from V and 5 bases from J, the gap between germline ends came to 17 bases. Germline V gene lookup returns CDR1 DFQATT and CDR2 SNEGSKA (reference sequence). This CDR3 comprises 14 residues. CDR3 in amino acids: CSAGSLRDNNEQFF. The CDR3, as DNA: TGCAGTGCCGGCAGTCTTCGGGACAACAATGAGCAGTTCTTC.

In its sample, this clonotype was seen many times. This chain joins TRBV4-2 and TRBJ2-3; 8 bases are a match to TRBD2. The CDR3 runs to 14 residues. The V gene's germline CDR1 is LGHNA and CDR2 YNFKEQ. J was trimmed by 5 bases and V by 2 bases; bases with no gene match: 3. The CDR3 sequence: CASSQYSGIDTQYF. In DNA form, the CDR3 reads TGTGCCAGCAGCCAATATAGCGGGATAGATACGCAGTATTTT.

This clonotype has only a few counts. The CDR3 reads CASSSFHRGGGEQYF. The DNA of the CDR3 is TGTGCCAGCAGCTCGTTCCACAGGGGCGGAGGCGAGCAGTACTTC. The chain couples TRBV7-9 to TRBJ2-7; 7 bases agree with TRBD1. After removal of 4 bases from V and 6 bases from J, the junction contained 12 bases not matched to a gene. Germline-derived CDR1 and CDR2 are SEHNR and FQNEAQ (reference sequence). The CDR3 extends over 15 amino acids. Full variable domain (outside the CDR3, taken from reference TRBV7-9 and TRBJ2-7): DTGVSQNPRHKITKRGQNVTFRCDPISEHNRLYWYRQTLGQGPEFLTYFQNEAQLEKSRLLSDRFSAERPKGSFSTLEIQRTEQGDSAMYLCASSSFHRGGGEQYFGPGTRLTVT.

The gene calls are TRBV20-1 and TRBJ2-7; no definite D call. Germline CDR1 reads DFQATT; CDR2 reads SNEGSKA (reference sequence). V was clipped by 0 bases and J by 2 bases, with 11 bases between them. The CDR3 covers 14 residues. The CDR3 spells CSAREGLSAYEQYF. The CDR3 bases are TGCAGTGCTAGAGAGGGTCTATCGGCCTACGAGCAGTACTTC.